Only a few counts were recorded for the clone carrying this TCR beta chain. This sample is part of a study of blood T cell repertoires in COVID-19. The CDR3 covers 14 residues. The V end was cut by 8 bases, the J end by 4 bases, with 17 bases between. Germline assignment: CDR1 MNHEY and CDR2 SMNVEV (reference sequence). TCRdb keeps only in-frame clones here, not all; method: immunoSEQ multiplex PCR. Of about 130,000 clones in the sample, approximately 74% were seen once. This sequence originates from a man aged 60 to 75 with acute or convalescent COVID-19. Sequencing used peripheral blood. The chain combines TRBV27 with TRBJ1-2; no reliable D call. The CDR3 DNA reads as TGTGCCAGCTCTCCCGGAGGGCAGCTCTATGGCTACACCTTC. Translating gives CASSPGGQLYGYTF.